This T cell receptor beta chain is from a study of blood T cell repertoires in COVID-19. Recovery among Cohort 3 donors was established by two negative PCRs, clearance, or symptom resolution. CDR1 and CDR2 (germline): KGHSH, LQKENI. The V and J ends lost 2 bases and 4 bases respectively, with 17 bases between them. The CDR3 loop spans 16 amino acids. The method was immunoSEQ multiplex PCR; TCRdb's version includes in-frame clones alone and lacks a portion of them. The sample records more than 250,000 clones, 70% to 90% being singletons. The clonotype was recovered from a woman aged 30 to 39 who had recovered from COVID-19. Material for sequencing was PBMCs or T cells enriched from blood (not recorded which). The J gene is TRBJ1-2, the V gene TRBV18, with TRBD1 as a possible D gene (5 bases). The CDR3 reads CASSPSSGQGTYGYTF. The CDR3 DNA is TGTGCCAGCTCACCAAGCAGTGGTCAGGGTACCTATGGCTACACCTTC.